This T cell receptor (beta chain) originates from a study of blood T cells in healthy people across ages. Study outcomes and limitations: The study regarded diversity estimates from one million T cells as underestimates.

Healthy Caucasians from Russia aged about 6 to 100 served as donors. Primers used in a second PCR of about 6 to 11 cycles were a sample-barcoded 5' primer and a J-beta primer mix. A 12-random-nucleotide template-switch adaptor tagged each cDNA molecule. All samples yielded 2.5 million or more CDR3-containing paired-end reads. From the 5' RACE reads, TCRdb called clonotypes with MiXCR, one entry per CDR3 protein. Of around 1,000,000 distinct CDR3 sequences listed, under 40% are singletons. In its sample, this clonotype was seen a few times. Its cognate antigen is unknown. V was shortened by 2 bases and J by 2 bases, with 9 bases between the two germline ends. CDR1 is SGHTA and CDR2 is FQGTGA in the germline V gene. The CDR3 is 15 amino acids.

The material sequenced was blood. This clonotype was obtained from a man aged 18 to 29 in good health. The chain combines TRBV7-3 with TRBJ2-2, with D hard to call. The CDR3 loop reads CASSLAAENTGELFF. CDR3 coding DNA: TGTGCCAGCAGCTTAGCGGCAGAAAACACCGGGGAGCTGTTTTTT.